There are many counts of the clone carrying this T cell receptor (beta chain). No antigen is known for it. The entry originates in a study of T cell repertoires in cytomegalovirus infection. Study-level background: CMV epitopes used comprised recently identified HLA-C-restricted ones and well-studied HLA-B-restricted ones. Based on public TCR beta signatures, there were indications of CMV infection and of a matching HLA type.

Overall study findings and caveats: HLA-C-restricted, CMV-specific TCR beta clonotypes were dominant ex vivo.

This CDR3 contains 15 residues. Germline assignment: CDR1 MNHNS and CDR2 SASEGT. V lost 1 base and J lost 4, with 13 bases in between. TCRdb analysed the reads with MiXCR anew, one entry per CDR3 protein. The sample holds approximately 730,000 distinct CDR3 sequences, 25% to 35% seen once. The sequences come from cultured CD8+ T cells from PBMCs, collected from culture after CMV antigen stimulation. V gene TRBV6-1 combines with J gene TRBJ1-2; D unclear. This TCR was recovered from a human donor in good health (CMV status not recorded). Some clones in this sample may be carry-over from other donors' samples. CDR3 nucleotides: TGTGCCAGCAGTGAAGTTGTAGCATTGGGCTATGGCTACACCTTC. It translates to CASSEVVALGYGYTF.